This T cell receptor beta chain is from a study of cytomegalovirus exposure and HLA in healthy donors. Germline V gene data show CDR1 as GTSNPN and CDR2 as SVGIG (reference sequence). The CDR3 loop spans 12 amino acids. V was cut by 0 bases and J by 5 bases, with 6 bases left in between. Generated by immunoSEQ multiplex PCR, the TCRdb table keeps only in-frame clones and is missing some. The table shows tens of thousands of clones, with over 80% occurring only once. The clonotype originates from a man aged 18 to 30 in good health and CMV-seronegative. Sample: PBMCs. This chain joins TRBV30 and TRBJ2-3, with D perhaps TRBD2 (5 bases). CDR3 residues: CAWSVREDTQYF. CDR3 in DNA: TGTGCCTGGAGTGTACGGGAAGATACGCAGTATTTT.